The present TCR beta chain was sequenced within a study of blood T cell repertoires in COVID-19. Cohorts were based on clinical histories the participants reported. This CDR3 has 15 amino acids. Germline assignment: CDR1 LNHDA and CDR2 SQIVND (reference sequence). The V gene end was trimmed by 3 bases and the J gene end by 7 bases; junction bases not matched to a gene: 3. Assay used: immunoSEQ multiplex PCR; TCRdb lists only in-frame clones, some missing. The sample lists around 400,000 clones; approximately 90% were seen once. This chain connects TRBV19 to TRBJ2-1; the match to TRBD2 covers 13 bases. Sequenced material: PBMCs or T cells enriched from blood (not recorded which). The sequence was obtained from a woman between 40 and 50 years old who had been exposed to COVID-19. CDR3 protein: CASSMRLAGGNEQFF. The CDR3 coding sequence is TGTGCCAGTAGTATGAGACTAGCGGGAGGAAATGAGCAGTTCTTC.